Below, 12 T cell receptor beta chains from the same sample are listed, as sequenced in a study of blood T cell repertoires in COVID-19 (TCRdb year 2020). Libraries were prepared through the immunoSEQ multiplex PCR assay. TCRdb limited this immuneACCESS table to in-frame rearrangements with V and J called. A share of clones is missing; checked studies link under half to unresolved V genes, and the rest is unexplained. The sample yields about 300,000 clones; about 91% were counted once. In total, the top ten clones hold under 8% of the sample. The sample taken for sequencing was peripheral blood. These receptors originate from a young woman who had recovered from COVID-19.

J is TRBJ2-7 and V is TRBV2; 7 bases line up with TRBD1. The CDR3 consists of 14 residues. Germline values: CDR1 SNHLY, CDR2 FYNNEI. V trimming: 7 bases; J trimming: 6 bases; junction bases outside the gene matches: 12. CDR3 in amino acids: CASTRDSGGTEQYF. The DNA for the CDR3 is TGTGCCAGCACCCGGGACAGTGGAGGTACCGAGCAGTACTTC.

The chain is built from TRBV28 and TRBJ1-3; D possibly corresponds to TRBD1 (5 bases). The CDR3 consists of 18 residues. The V end was cut by 2 bases, the J end by 1 base, with 18 bases between. The germline CDR1 and CDR2 sequences are MDHEN and SYDVKM. This CDR3 is CASSLVWGSLQSGNTIYF. CDR3 sequence (DNA): TGTGCCAGCAGTTTAGTATGGGGCAGTCTTCAATCTGGAAACACCATATATTTT. The variable domain in full, with the rest retrieved from reference TRBV28 and TRBJ1-3, is DVKVTQSSRYLVKRTGEKVFLECVQDMDHENMFWYRQDPGLGLRLIYFSYDVKMKEKGDIPEGYSVSREKKERFSLILESASTNQTSMYLCASSLVWGSLQSGNTIYFGEGSWLTVV.

This clone was recorded a few times. This rearrangement joins TRBV19 to TRBJ2-2; the D is unclear. From germline, CDR1 is LNHDA and CDR2 SQIVND (reference sequence). This CDR3 has 13 amino acids. Trimming left V 10 bases short and J 1 base short, with 10 bases between. The CDR3 DNA reads as TGTGCCACCCTATCGGGGAACACCGGGGAGCTGTTTTTT. This translates into CATLSGNTGELFF.

V and J are TRBV4-2 and TRBJ1-4; TRBD1 agrees at 9 bases. This CDR3 has 17 amino acids. The V gene end was trimmed by 5 bases and the J gene end by 3 bases; junction bases not matched to a gene: 10. Looked up from germline, CDR1 is LGHNA and CDR2 is YNFKEQ. Written as DNA, the CDR3 is TGTGCCAGCAGCTCCGGGACAGGGCCTCGTTCTAATGAAAAACTGTTTTTT. Its protein product is CASSSGTGPRSNEKLFF.

Of note for this clone: Other DNA sequences in this sample translate to the same CDR3. The chain has TRBV6-4 and TRBJ2-3; 11 bases are a match to TRBD2. Germline CDR1 reads MRHNA; CDR2 reads SNTAGT. The V and J ends lost 0 bases and 4 bases, in that order; junction bases with no gene match: 0. CDR3 length: 15 residues. The CDR3, as DNA: TGTGCCAGCAGTGACTCTAGCGGGGGGGCAGATACGCAGTATTTT. Its translation is CASSDSSGGADTQYF.

The chain joins TRBV5-1 to TRBJ2-1; D not resolved. Per germline, CDR1 SGHRS and CDR2 YFSETQ. This CDR3 contains 14 residues. The ends were cut back, 0 bases at V and 3 bases at J, with 7 bases in the middle. For the CDR3, the DNA is TGCGCCAGCAGCTTGGATGGGCTCTACAATGAGCAGTTCTTC. Its protein is CASSLDGLYNEQFF.

This chain links TRBV11-3 with TRBJ2-3, with 10 bases identical to TRBD1. CDR1 is SGHNT and CDR2 is YENEEA in the germline V gene. The CDR3 totals 14 residues. Trimming removed 6 bases from V and 0 bases from J; junction bases left unmatched: 0. The CDR3 DNA follows: TGTGCCAGCAGGGGACAGGGGAGCACAGATACGCAGTATTTT. Its protein product is CASRGQGSTDTQYF. The full variable domain, with the rest looked up from reference TRBV11-3 and TRBJ2-3, is EAGVVQSPRYKIIEKKQPVAFWCNPISGHNTLYWYLQNLGQGPELLIRYENEEAVDDSQLPKDRFSAERLKGVDSTLKIQPAELGDSAVYLCASRGQGSTDTQYFGPGTRLTVL.

This clone was seen a single time. The gene calls are TRBV5-6 and TRBJ1-6; D is possibly TRBD1 (6 bases). The ends were cut back, 1 base at V and 4 bases at J, with 12 bases in the middle. CDR1 is SGHDT and CDR2 is YYEEEE in the germline V gene. The CDR3 contains 16 residues. CDR3 protein: CASSLSQGQYNSPLHF. The CDR3 DNA reads TGTGCCAGCAGCTTGTCGCAGGGACAATATAATTCACCCCTCCACTTT.

This chain links TRBV3-1 (or the pseudogene TRBV3-2) with TRBJ2-5; D perhaps matches TRBD1 (7 bases). The CDR3 loop spans 17 amino acids. V gave up 2 bases and J gave up 5 bases, with 21 bases separating them. Per germline, CDR1 LGHDT and CDR2 YNNKEL (reference sequence). CDR3 sequence reads: CASSQRQGGVPLETQYF. Written as DNA, the CDR3 is TGTGCCAGCAGCCAACGACAGGGAGGAGTTCCATTGGAGACCCAGTACTTC.

The V and J genes are TRBV7-6 and TRBJ2-3, with 7 bases aligning to TRBD1. V shed 5 bases and J 2 bases; nucleotides not matched to a gene: 4. In germline, CDR1 is SGHVS, CDR2 FNYEAQ. The CDR3 loop spans 14 amino acids. CDR3 nucleotide sequence: TGTGCCAGCAGCAGACAGGGAACCACAGATACGCAGTATTTT. This translates into CASSRQGTTDTQYF.

Concerning this clone: Different DNA sequences within this sample yield the same CDR3. The CDR3 region has the DNA TGTGCCAGCAGTTTGGGACTAAATCAGCCCCAGCATTTT. Protein sequence: CASSLGLNQPQHF. V is TRBV27 and J is TRBJ1-5, with TRBD1 as a possible D gene (5 bases). The CDR3 covers 13 residues. The germline V gene has CDR1 MNHEY and CDR2 SMNVEV (reference sequence). V lost 3 bases and J 4 bases, leaving 7 bases between the germline ends.

This chain links TRBV11-3 with TRBJ1-1; D not resolved. The V and J ends lost 1 base and 4 bases respectively, with 10 bases between them. The CDR3 runs to 14 residues. Germline V lookup: CDR1 SGHNT, CDR2 YENEEA. CDR3 protein: CASSLGSGSTEAFF. CDR3 in DNA: TGTGCCAGCAGCTTAGGCTCCGGTAGCACTGAAGCTTTCTTT.